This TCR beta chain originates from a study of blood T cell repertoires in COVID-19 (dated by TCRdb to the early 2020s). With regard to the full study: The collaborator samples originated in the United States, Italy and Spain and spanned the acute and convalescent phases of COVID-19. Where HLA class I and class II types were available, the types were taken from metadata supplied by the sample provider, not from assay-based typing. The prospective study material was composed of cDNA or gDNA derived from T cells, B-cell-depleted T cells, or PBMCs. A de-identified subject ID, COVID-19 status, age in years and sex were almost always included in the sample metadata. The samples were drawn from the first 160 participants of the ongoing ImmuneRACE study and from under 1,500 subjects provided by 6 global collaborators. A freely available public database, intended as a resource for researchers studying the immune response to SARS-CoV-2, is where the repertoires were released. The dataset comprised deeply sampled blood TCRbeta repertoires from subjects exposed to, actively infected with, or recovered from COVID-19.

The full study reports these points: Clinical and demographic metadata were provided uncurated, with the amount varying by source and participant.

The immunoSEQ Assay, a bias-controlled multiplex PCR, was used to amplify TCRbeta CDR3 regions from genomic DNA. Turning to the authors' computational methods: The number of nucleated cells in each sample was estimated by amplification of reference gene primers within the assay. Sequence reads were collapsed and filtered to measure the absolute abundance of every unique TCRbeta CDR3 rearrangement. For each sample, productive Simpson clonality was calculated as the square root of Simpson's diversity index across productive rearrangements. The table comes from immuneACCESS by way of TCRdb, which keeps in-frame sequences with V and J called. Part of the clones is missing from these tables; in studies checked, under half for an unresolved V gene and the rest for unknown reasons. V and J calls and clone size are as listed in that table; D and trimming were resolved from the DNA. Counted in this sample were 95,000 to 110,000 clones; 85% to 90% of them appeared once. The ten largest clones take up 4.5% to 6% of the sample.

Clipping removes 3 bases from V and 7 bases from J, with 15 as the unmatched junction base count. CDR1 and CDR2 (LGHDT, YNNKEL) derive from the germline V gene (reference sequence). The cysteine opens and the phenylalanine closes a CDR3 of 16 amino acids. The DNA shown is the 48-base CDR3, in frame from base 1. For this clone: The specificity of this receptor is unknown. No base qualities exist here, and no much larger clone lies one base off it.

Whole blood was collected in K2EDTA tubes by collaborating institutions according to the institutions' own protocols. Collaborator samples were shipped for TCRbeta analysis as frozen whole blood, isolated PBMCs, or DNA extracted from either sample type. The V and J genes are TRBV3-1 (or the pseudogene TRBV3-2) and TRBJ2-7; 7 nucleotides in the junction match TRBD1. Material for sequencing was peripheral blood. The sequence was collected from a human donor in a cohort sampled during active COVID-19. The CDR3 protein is CASSHGTVDLGEEQYF. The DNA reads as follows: TGTGCCAGCAGCCATGGGACAGTGGATTTGGGGGAGGAGCAGTACTTC.